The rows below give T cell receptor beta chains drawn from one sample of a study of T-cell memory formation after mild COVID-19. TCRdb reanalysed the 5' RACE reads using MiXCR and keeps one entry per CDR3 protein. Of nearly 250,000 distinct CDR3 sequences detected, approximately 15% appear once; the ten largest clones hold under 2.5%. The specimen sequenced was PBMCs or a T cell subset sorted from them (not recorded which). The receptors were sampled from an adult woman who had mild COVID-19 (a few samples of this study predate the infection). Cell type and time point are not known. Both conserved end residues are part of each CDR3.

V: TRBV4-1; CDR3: CASSQDPGISYEQYF
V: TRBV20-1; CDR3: CSASLAGTNTGELFF
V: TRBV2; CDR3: CASSEGMPGGTEAFF
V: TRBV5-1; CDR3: CASSSPEETQYF
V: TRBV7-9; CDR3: CASSYYRDSEQYF
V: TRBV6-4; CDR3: CASKDSSGANVLTF
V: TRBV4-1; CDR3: CASSQGGRSIYNEQFF
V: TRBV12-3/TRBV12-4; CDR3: CASSFGPSQYF
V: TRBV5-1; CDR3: CASTLSGATQAYTDTQYF
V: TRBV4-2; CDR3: CASSQEPAGDNEQFF
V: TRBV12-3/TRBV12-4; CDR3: CASSFARGRQANEKLFF
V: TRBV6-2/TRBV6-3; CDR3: CASSSNSPRGYGYTF
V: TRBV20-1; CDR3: CSAIGQGTFF
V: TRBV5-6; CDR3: CASSLGVSNYGYTF
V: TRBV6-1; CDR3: CASSDYRANTEAFF
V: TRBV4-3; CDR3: CASSRAGVLTNTEAFF